The next 5 T cell receptor beta chains were all read from a single sample in a study of cytomegalovirus exposure and HLA in healthy donors. PCR amplification relied on 60 Vbeta primers (plus 13 Jbeta primers). The repertoire was sequenced with immunoSEQ multiplex PCR; TCRdb's copy has only in-frame clones and lacks some. The data hold over 110,000 clones, with approximately 83% observed a single time. The specimen sequenced was PBMCs. These receptors all come from a male donor in good health and CMV-seronegative.

This clone is a singleton in its sample. This chain connects TRBV2 to TRBJ2-5, with D maybe TRBD1 (5 bases). The closer fit of TRBJ2-7 to the DNA end suggests the J call may be wrong. CDR1 SNHLY and CDR2 FYNNEI come from the germline V gene. The CDR3 covers 14 residues. The DNA for the CDR3 is TGTGCCAGCACCCAGGAGAGACAGAAATACGAGCAGTACTTC. It codes for CASTQERQKYEQYF.

The chain couples TRBV19 to TRBJ2-3; TRBD2 matches 7 bases. The CDR3 loop spans 13 amino acids. V dropped 6 bases and J dropped 2; count of bases not matched to a gene: 2. The germline CDR1 and CDR2 sequences are LNHDA and SQIVND (reference sequence). The CDR3 loop reads CASRSGITDTQYF. The CDR3 DNA reads TGTGCCAGTAGGAGCGGGATCACAGATACGCAGTATTTT.

This clone was counted only a few times. This sequence joins TRBV4-1 and TRBJ2-5, with TRBD2 matching over 10 bases. The germline V gene encodes CDR1 MGHRA and CDR2 YSYEKL. The junction had 6 bases not matched to a gene; V was cut back by 4 bases and J by 7 bases. This CDR3 comprises 14 residues. The CDR3 DNA is TGCGCCAGCAGCCCGGGACTAGCGCCGGGGACCCAGTACTTC. Amino acid sequence: CASSPGLAPGTQYF.

The chain joins TRBV5-4 to TRBJ2-4; a possible D gene is TRBD1 (6 bases). V was clipped by 6 bases and J by 0 bases, with 10 bases between them. Germline V CDR1 and CDR2: SGHNT, YYREEE (reference sequence). This CDR3 is 14 amino acids long. The CDR3 spells CASTGDVAKNIQYF. The DNA of the CDR3 is TGTGCCAGCACAGGGGATGTAGCCAAAAACATTCAGTACTTC. Drawing the rest from reference TRBV5-4 and TRBJ2-4, the complete variable domain is ETGVTQSPTHLIKTRGQQVTLRCSSQSGHNTVSWYQQALGQGPQFIFQYYREEENGRGNFPPRFSGLQFPNYSSELNVNALELDDSALYLCASTGDVAKNIQYFGAGTRLSVL.

J is TRBJ2-7 and V is TRBV5-1, with 7 nucleotides matching TRBD2. The germline V gene encodes CDR1 SGHRS and CDR2 YFSETQ. The CDR3 contains 12 residues. V lost 3 bases, J lost 6 bases, and 3 bases stayed unmatched. This chain's CDR3 is CASSWGGSEQYF. For the CDR3, the DNA is TGCGCCAGCAGCTGGGGGGGGAGCGAGCAGTACTTC.